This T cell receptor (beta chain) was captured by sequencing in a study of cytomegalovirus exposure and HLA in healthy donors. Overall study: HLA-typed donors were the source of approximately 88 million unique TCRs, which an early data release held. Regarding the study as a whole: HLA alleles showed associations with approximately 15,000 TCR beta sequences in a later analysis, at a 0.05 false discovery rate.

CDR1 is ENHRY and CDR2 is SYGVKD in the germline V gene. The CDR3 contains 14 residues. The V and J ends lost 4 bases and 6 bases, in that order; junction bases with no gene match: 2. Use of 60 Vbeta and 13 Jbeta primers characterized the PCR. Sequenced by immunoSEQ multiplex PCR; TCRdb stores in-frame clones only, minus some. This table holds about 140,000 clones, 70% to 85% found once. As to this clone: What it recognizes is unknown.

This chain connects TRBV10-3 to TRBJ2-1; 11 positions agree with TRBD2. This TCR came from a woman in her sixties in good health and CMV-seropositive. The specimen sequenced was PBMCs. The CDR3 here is CAISAGLAGNEQFF. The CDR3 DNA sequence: TGTGCCATCAGTGCAGGACTAGCGGGCAATGAGCAGTTCTTC.